These T cell receptor beta chains were read from a single sample in a study of blood T cell repertoires in COVID-19. Data came from immunoSEQ multiplex PCR; TCRdb stores just in-frame clones and leaves some out. The sample consists of approximately 50,000 clones, about 80% of them appearing once. The specimen sequenced was peripheral blood. The receptors stem from a man between 70 and 80 years old with active COVID-19. The conserved cysteine and the conserved F or W are not part of the CDR3 here. For some rows the clone size is stated as once, few or many, or as a class when expanded; others skip it.

j_call clone_size v_call cdr3_length cdr3_aa
TRBJ1-2 few TRBV3-1/TRBV3-2 14 ASSRFPLDRALGYT
TRBJ2-7 . TRBV3-1/TRBV3-2 10 ASSYSSYEQY
TRBJ2-3 . TRBV12-5 14 ASGESGGLSTDTQY
TRBJ2-1 few TRBV6-2/TRBV6-3 14 ASSFTSGGPYNEQF
TRBJ1-5 . TRBV6-6 12 ASKEQGGNQPQH
TRBJ2-5 . TRBV5-4 11 ASSRLAGETQY
TRBJ1-3 . TRBV9 14 ASSGPGLRSGNTIY
TRBJ2-4 . TRBV25-1 12 ASSDRTGGGIQY
TRBJ1-1 . TRBV5-5 13 ASSLIQGPNTEAF
TRBJ2-1 once TRBV3-1/TRBV3-2 14 ASSPIDGVSYNEQF
TRBJ2-5 . TRBV29-1 12 SVSKGGGAETQY
TRBJ2-1 once TRBV5-1 13 ASSFYSGGYNEQF
TRBJ1-5 . TRBV29-1 11 SVQRGLNQPQH
TRBJ1-5 . TRBV6-2/TRBV6-3 13 ASSYMTPMNQPQH
TRBJ1-5 few TRBV4-3 13 ASSQDTQGAQPQH
TRBJ2-2 . TRBV14 12 ASSVEVRTGELF
TRBJ1-5 . TRBV2 12 ASSRDSLREPQH
TRBJ2-1 few TRBV11-1 10 ASSAEANEQF
TRBJ1-3 . TRBV7-9 12 ASTRQGSGNTIY
TRBJ2-6 . TRBV6-2/TRBV6-3 11 ASSLTRGEVLT
TRBJ1-1 . TRBV9 11 ASSVVTGSEAF
TRBJ1-2 . TRBV5-6 12 ASSDAGTAYGYT
TRBJ2-7 once TRBV18 13 ASSSAGTATYEQY
TRBJ1-2 . TRBV3-1/TRBV3-2 15 ASSQVAGTATNYGYT
TRBJ2-3 . TRBV12-3/TRBV12-4 10 ASSSITDTQY
TRBJ1-2 . TRBV6-5 12 ASSYGQGLYGYT
TRBJ1-3 . TRBV7-9 12 ASSSDGQANTIY
TRBJ1-5 . TRBV4-3 14 ASSQEMSYSNQPQH
TRBJ1-4 . TRBV3-1/TRBV3-2 14 ASSQVSGTLNEKLF
TRBJ2-5 . TRBV11-2 13 ASSFVGGALETQY
TRBJ1-3 . TRBV4-3 15 ASSQEFDGGFGNTIY
TRBJ2-1 . TRBV5-1 11 ASSFLRNNEQF
TRBJ2-4 . TRBV10-3 12 AITADGQKDIQY
TRBJ2-7 . TRBV7-2 15 ASSLAAPGTGPHEQY
TRBJ2-3 once TRBV6-4 12 ASSEQGGTDTQY
TRBJ1-5 . TRBV19 12 ASSPTGGGQPQH
TRBJ2-2 . TRBV4-3 12 ASSGTGNTGELF
TRBJ2-7 . TRBV21-1 13 ASSKRSGDSYEQY
TRBJ2-1 once TRBV6-1 10 ASSEAQGGQF
TRBJ1-1 . TRBV18 12 ASSSKQGLTEAF
TRBJ2-4 . TRBV3-1/TRBV3-2 17 ASSQMGDTWVIAKNIQY
TRBJ2-3 . TRBV19 12 ASSPGGLSDTQY
TRBJ1-6 . TRBV9 11 ASSVERDSTLH
TRBJ1-2 . TRBV19 12 ASSTPGGNYGYT
TRBJ2-7 . TRBV7-2 13 ASSLWAGVYDEQY
TRBJ1-3 . TRBV5-1 12 ASSLAGYGNTIY
TRBJ2-1 . TRBV4-3 16 ASSQDWEQGVPYNEQF
TRBJ1-2 . TRBV7-2 13 ASSPGAGNPYGYT
TRBJ1-4 . TRBV27 12 ASSSDRGYEKLF
TRBJ2-3 . TRBV5-1 14 ASSLDGTTLTDTQY
TRBJ2-2 few TRBV7-6 14 ASSPILTGNTGELF
TRBJ1-6 . TRBV3-1/TRBV3-2 12 ASSQDLGVSPLH
TRBJ2-5 . TRBV6-4 15 ASSGFRSGGLVGAQY
TRBJ2-1 . TRBV28 13 ASSLTSGGAYEQF
TRBJ2-3 few TRBV5-6 14 ASSLGLTIQVYTQY
TRBJ2-3 . TRBV7-3 13 ASSPVGGVTDTQY
TRBJ1-2 . TRBV7-2 12 ASSTTGYDYGYT
TRBJ1-2 . TRBV7-9 14 ASSLAYRGRNYGYT
TRBJ2-7 few TRBV7-2 13 ASSLDRVSTYEQY